This TCR beta chain was captured by sequencing in a study of CD8+CD57+ T cells in acquired aplastic anemia. Study context: The mean DNA yield obtained from sorted CD4+ and CD8+ cells came to approximately 3 ug.

Researchers used genomic DNA as the template to profile TCR beta VDJ and CDR3. MiXCR, run by TCRdb on the reads, gives a single entry per CDR3 protein. The table shows about 240,000 distinct CDR3 sequences, with 40% to 50% occurring only once. Patients included in sequencing had previously demonstrated CD8+CD57+ cell expansion by flow cytometry. In all patients, the disease was severe acquired aplastic anemia. There was no therapy given to any patient before the blood sampling took place. Germline loops: CDR1 SGDLS, CDR2 YYNGEE. The V gene lost 3 bases and the J gene lost 1 base, with 22 bases spanning the gap. The length of the CDR3 is 18 residues.

Sequenced: sorted CD4+, CD8+, or CD8+CD57+ T cells (not recorded which) from PBMCs. This chain uses TRBV9 with TRBJ2-5; D perhaps matches TRBD2 (5 bases). This receptor was obtained from a human donor with aplastic anemia. DNA for the CDR3: TGTGCCAGCAGCGATACTAGACGGAGTTTGGAGCGCCAAGAGACCCAGTACTTC. It translates to CASSDTRRSLERQETQYF.